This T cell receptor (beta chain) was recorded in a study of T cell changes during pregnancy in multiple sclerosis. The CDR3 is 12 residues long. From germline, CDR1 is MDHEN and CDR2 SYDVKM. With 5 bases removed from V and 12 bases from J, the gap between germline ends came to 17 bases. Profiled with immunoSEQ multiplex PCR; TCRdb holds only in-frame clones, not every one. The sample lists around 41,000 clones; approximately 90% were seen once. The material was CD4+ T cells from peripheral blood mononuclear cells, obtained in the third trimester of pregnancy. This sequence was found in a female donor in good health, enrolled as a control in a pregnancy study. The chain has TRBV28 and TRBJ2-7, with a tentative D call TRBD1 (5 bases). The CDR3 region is CASSEQLRVLYF. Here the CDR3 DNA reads TGTGCCAGCAGTGAACAACTCAGGGTACTGTACTTC.